This TCR beta chain was observed in a study of blood T cell repertoires in COVID-19. Study summary: The analysed material was cDNA or gDNA that came from T cells, B-cell-depleted T cells, or PBMCs.

From germline, CDR1 is SNHLY and CDR2 FYNNEI. V lost 5 bases to trimming and J lost 7 bases; unmatched junction nucleotides: 16. The CDR3 sequence is 18 residues long. TCRdb's table, derived via immunoSEQ multiplex PCR, lists solely in-frame clones and lacks some. The sample includes about 240,000 clones, approximately 91% of them seen just once. Sequenced sample: peripheral blood. This receptor was taken from a woman aged 30 to 39 with acute or convalescent COVID-19. The chain recombines TRBV2 with TRBJ2-1; 11 bases map to TRBD2. CDR3 sequence: CASSFSGLAGGSWNEQFF. The CDR3, as DNA: TGTGCCAGCAGTTTCTCAGGGCTAGCGGGAGGCTCCTGGAATGAGCAGTTCTTC.